This T cell receptor (beta chain) was captured in a study of Graves' ophthalmopathy and Graves' hyperthyroidism. Scientists amplified the TCR beta CDR3 regions from RNA transcripts. The first-round RT-PCR employed HTBI primers together with the Qiagen OneStep RT-PCR kit. A multiplex PCR was then performed as the second round. TCRdb redid the calling of the multiplex PCR reads with MiXCR, one entry per CDR3 protein. The sample holds roughly 480,000 distinct CDR3 sequences, approximately 14% seen once. PBMCs originated in 10 ml of fresh peripheral blood. Concerning this clonotype: The target antigen is unknown.

The CDR3 is 13 amino acids. Germline CDR1 is LGHNA and CDR2 is YSLEER. V dropped 6 bases and J dropped 3 bases, with 12 bases sitting between them. Overall study findings and caveats: In blood, most expanded thyroid clonotypes above 0.001 frequency were also detected. Using a 13-signature model, the authors split ophthalmopathy from stable hyperthyroidism, with roughly 91% sensitivity and approximately 81% specificity.

The source of this sequence is a woman in her twenties or thirties with Graves' ophthalmopathy. This rearrangement joins TRBV4-3 to TRBJ2-7; a weak D match, TRBD2 (6 bases). The sample consisted of blood. The CDR3 coding sequence is TGCGCCAGCAGTCTCAGGAGGGGCTACGAGCAGTACTTC. It codes for CASSLRRGYEQYF.